Listed below are T cell receptor beta chains from one sample, sequenced in a study of blood T cell repertoires in COVID-19. Clones were sequenced by immunoSEQ multiplex PCR, and TCRdb holds only the in-frame ones, with some missing. This sample has about 320,000 clones; approximately 85% occur once, and the top ten carry around 1.7%. The specimen sequenced was peripheral blood. The receptors here all came from a woman in her 50s with acute or convalescent COVID-19. Both conserved end residues are part of each CDR3. A D gene is named only where the DNA matches it firmly. Size tells how often a clone was seen (once, few, many) or the class of an expanded clone, and some rows leave it out.

CDR3aa: CASSLNGLGQGYYGYTF
CDR3nt: TGTGCCAGCAGTTTAAATGGCCTTGGACAGGGGTACTATGGCTACACCTTC
d_gene: TRBD1
j_gene: TRBJ1-2
v_gene: TRBV27
abundance: NA

CDR3aa: CSVLQGSANNEQFF
CDR3nt: TGCAGCGTTCTACAGGGGTCTGCGAACAATGAGCAGTTCTTC
d_gene: TRBD1
j_gene: TRBJ2-1
v_gene: TRBV29-1
abundance: NA

CDR3aa: CASSENGKQETQYF
CDR3nt: TGTGCCAGCAGTGAGAACGGGAAGCAAGAGACCCAGTACTTC
d_gene: NA
j_gene: TRBJ2-5
v_gene: TRBV2
abundance: NA

CDR3aa: CASSLDGSGHNEQFF
CDR3nt: TGCGCCAGCAGCTTGGACGGGAGTGGCCACAATGAGCAGTTCTTC
d_gene: NA
j_gene: TRBJ2-1
v_gene: TRBV5-1
abundance: NA

CDR3aa: CASRFSTGVQTEAFF
CDR3nt: TGTGCCAGCAGGTTTTCAACAGGGGTTCAGACTGAAGCTTTCTTT
d_gene: TRBD1
j_gene: TRBJ1-1
v_gene: TRBV7-2
abundance: NA

CDR3aa: CASSQPGSTDTQYF
CDR3nt: TGTGCCAGCAGCCAACCCGGGAGCACAGATACGCAGTATTTT
d_gene: NA
j_gene: TRBJ2-3
v_gene: TRBV5-4
abundance: NA

CDR3aa: CASSLGTVYGYTF
CDR3nt: TGTGCCAGCAGCCTCGGGACAGTCTATGGCTACACCTTC
d_gene: TRBD1
j_gene: TRBJ1-2
v_gene: TRBV7-9
abundance: NA

CDR3aa: CASSFSGAGGETQYF
CDR3nt: TGTGCCAGCAGTTTTAGTGGGGCAGGGGGAGAGACCCAGTACTTC
d_gene: TRBD1
j_gene: TRBJ2-5
v_gene: TRBV28
abundance: once

CDR3aa: CASSIGLRRRGAKNIQYF
CDR3nt: TGTGCCAGTAGTATAGGCCTCCGCAGACGGGGAGCCAAAAACATTCAGTACTTC
d_gene: NA
j_gene: TRBJ2-4
v_gene: TRBV19
abundance: few

CDR3aa: CASRSRGQDYEQYF
CDR3nt: TGTGCCAGCAGGTCCCGGGGACAGGACTACGAGCAGTACTTC
d_gene: TRBD1
j_gene: TRBJ2-7
v_gene: TRBV28
abundance: few

CDR3aa: CAWSRDTRGGYTF
CDR3nt: TGTGCCTGGAGTCGGGACACCCGGGGAGGGTACACCTTC
d_gene: NA
j_gene: TRBJ1-2
v_gene: TRBV30
abundance: NA

CDR3aa: CASSSGLTREATTDTQYF
CDR3nt: TGCGCCAGCAGCTCTGGGCTAACCAGGGAGGCCACTACAGATACGCAGTATTTT
d_gene: NA
j_gene: TRBJ2-3
v_gene: TRBV5-1
abundance: NA

CDR3aa: CASCWRDRDTEAFF
CDR3nt: TGTGCCAGCTGTTGGAGGGACAGGGACACTGAAGCTTTCTTT
d_gene: TRBD1
j_gene: TRBJ1-1
v_gene: TRBV6-1
abundance: NA

CDR3aa: CASSVGRGAYEQYF
CDR3nt: TGTGCCAGCAGCGTAGGTCGGGGGGCGTACGAGCAGTACTTC
d_gene: NA
j_gene: TRBJ2-7
v_gene: TRBV9
abundance: NA

CDR3aa: CATSDPGTADTEAFF
CDR3nt: TGTGCCACCAGTGATCCCGGGACAGCGGACACTGAAGCTTTCTTT
d_gene: TRBD1
j_gene: TRBJ1-1
v_gene: TRBV24-1
abundance: NA

CDR3aa: CAWSSFRGIREKLFF
CDR3nt: TGTGCCTGGAGTTCCTTCAGGGGTATACGGGAAAAACTGTTTTTT
d_gene: NA
j_gene: TRBJ1-4
v_gene: TRBV30
abundance: NA

CDR3aa: CASSLTVARATEAFF
CDR3nt: TGTGCCAGCAGCTTAACGGTGGCCAGGGCCACTGAAGCTTTCTTT
d_gene: NA
j_gene: TRBJ1-1
v_gene: TRBV7-3
abundance: NA